Presented here are 32 T cell receptor beta chains from one specimen sequenced in a study of blood T cells in healthy people across ages. Combining a sample-barcoded 5' primer with a J-beta primer mix, a second PCR ran for 7 to 11 cycles. TCRdb recomputed calls from the 5' RACE reads with MiXCR, one row per CDR3 protein. The data hold approximately 830,000 distinct CDR3 sequences, with about 62% observed a single time. The sequencing sample was made of blood. The receptors were gathered from a man aged 25 to 40 in good health.

The chain uses TRBV4-3 and TRBJ2-3, with a weak D call TRBD2 (6 bases). Germline-derived CDR1 and CDR2 are LGHNA and YSLEER. The CDR3 has 15 amino acids. V was trimmed by 1 base and J by 4 bases, leaving 12 bases between them. CDR3 bases: TGCGCCAGCAGCCAAGTCCCCGGGACTCCAGATACGCAGTATTTT. Translated, it gives CASSQVPGTPDTQYF.

The gene calls are TRBV6-6 and TRBJ2-1; 7 bases are a match to TRBD1. The germline V gene encodes CDR1 MNHNY and CDR2 SVGAGI (reference sequence). V lost 7 bases and J lost 6; bases outside the gene matches: 9. The CDR3 length is 14 residues. The CDR3 coding sequence is TGTGCCAGCATACAGGGGTCCTTCATCAATGAGCAGTTCTTC. It codes for CASIQGSFINEQFF.

This clonotype was seen only once. This may stem from a read error, because a much larger clone lies one nucleotide away. The rearrangement joins TRBV7-9 to TRBJ2-5; D not resolved. Germline lookup yields CDR1 SEHNR and CDR2 FQNEAQ (reference sequence). The CDR3 contains 12 residues. Trimming cost V 0 bases and J 11 bases, with 10 bases left between them. The DNA for the CDR3 is TGTGCCAGCAGCTTAGCAGCCGTTGAGCAGTACTTC. It translates to CASSLAAVEQYF.

CDR3 protein: CASSQEPSGTHNEQFF. CDR3 nucleotides: TGTGCCAGCAGCCAAGAACCTAGCGGGACTCACAATGAGCAGTTCTTC. The gene calls are TRBV3-1 and TRBJ2-1, with 9 bases matching TRBD2. The ends lost 0 bases at V and 5 bases at J; junction bases unmatched: 5. Germline V CDR1 and CDR2: LGHDT, YNNKEL (reference sequence). The CDR3 contains 16 residues.

The chain uses TRBV7-2 and TRBJ2-5, with D unresolved. V gave up 5 bases and J gave up 1 base, with 14 bases separating them. CDR1 SGHTA and CDR2 FQGNSA come from the germline V gene. This CDR3 is built from 15 residues. CDR3 sequence reads: CASSPPDVAQETQYF. Written as DNA, the CDR3 is TGTGCCAGCAGCCCCCCCGACGTGGCCCAAGAGACCCAGTACTTC. The whole variable domain, remainder taken from reference TRBV7-2 and TRBJ2-5, is GAGVSQSPSNKVTEKGKDVELRCDPISGHTALYWYRQSLGQGLEFLIYFQGNSAPDKSGLPSDRFSAERTGGSVSTLTIQRTQQEDSAVYLCASSPPDVAQETQYFGPGTRLLVL.

This chain joins TRBV20-1 and TRBJ2-1; 9 bases align to TRBD2. Germline values: CDR1 DFQATT, CDR2 SNEGSKA (reference sequence). The V gene end was trimmed by 3 bases and the J gene end by 8 bases; junction bases not matched to a gene: 11. The CDR3 length is 15 residues. As DNA, the CDR3 is TGCAGTGCTAGTAGTGTGGCTAGCGGGGATCATGAGCAGTTCTTC. The encoded protein is CSASSVASGDHEQFF.

The chain employs TRBV25-1 and TRBJ2-4, with D tentatively TRBD1 or TRBD2 (5 bases each). V was shortened by 5 bases and J by 13 bases, with 12 bases between the two germline ends. Germline V lookup: CDR1 MGHDK, CDR2 SYGVNS. The CDR3 consists of 11 residues. This CDR3 is CASSSPGPQYF. CDR3 sequence (DNA): TGTGCCAGCAGTTCACCGGGACCGCAGTACTTC.

CDR3 sequence (DNA): TGTGCCAGCAGAGCCTTTAACAATGAGCAGTTCTTC. It translates to CASRAFNNEQFF. The chain employs TRBV12-3 or TRBV12-4 and TRBJ2-1, with D uncertain. The CDR3 is 12 residues long. V dropped 6 bases and J dropped 5 bases, with 8 bases sitting between them.

The chain links TRBV6-2 or TRBV6-3 to TRBJ2-3, with unresolved D. This CDR3 has 13 amino acids. The V and J ends lost 6 bases and 5 bases respectively, with 12 bases between them. Germline assignment: CDR1 MNHEY and CDR2 SVGEGT. The CDR3 nucleotides are TGTGCCAGCAGCGCCCCTGAATTAGATACGCAGTATTTT. Protein sequence: CASSAPELDTQYF.

Points on this clonotype: Mismatch with germline at one junction end may stem from a read error. The chain uses TRBV4-2 and TRBJ1-2; no definite D call. CDR1 is LGHNA and CDR2 is YNFKEQ in the germline V gene. This CDR3 has 14 amino acids. The CDR3 loop reads CASSQEGPNYGYTF. DNA for the CDR3: TGTGCCAGCAGCCAAGAAGGACCTAATTATGGCTACACCTTC.

At least ten counts were recorded for this clonotype. V and J are TRBV29-1 and TRBJ2-7; D gene ambiguous. Germline loops: CDR1 SQVTM, CDR2 ANQGSEA. The CDR3 runs 14 residues. The V end lost 4 bases, the J end lost 3 bases, and 16 bases lay between the germline ends. CDR3 sequence: CSVVPRTEIYEQYF. For the CDR3, the DNA is TGCAGCGTTGTGCCCCGGACGGAAATCTACGAGCAGTACTTC.

This clonotype appeared many times. V is TRBV27 and J is TRBJ1-4, with 7 bases fitting TRBD1. The V segment lost 4 bases and the J segment 5 bases; nucleotides outside the gene matches: 16. Germline CDR1 and CDR2: MNHEY and SMNVEV (reference sequence). CDR3 length: 18 residues. DNA of the CDR3: TGTGCCAGCAGTTCCCCGGGGGGAAACAGGGGCGGAAATGAAAAACTGTTTTTT. Translating gives CASSSPGGNRGGNEKLFF. Full variable domain (remainder filled in from reference TRBV27 and TRBJ1-4): EAQVTQNPRYLITVTGKKLTVTCSQNMNHEYMSWYRQDPGLGLRQIYYSMNVEVTDKGDVPEGYKVSRKEKRNFPLILESPSPNQTSLYFCASSSPGGNRGGNEKLFFGSGTQLSVL.

This chain connects TRBV9 to TRBJ1-5, with 8 bases matching TRBD1. The CDR3 extends over 15 amino acids. Losses at the gene ends were 1 base for V and 5 bases for J; bases not matched to a gene: 5. The germline gives CDR1 SGDLS, CDR2 YYNGEE. For the CDR3, the DNA is TGTGCCAGCAGCGTACCAGGGGGCCGGGATCAGCCCCAGCATTTT. Its translation is CASSVPGGRDQPQHF.

V is TRBV27 and J is TRBJ1-5; 9 nucleotides align to TRBD1. V dropped 5 bases and J dropped 3; count of bases not matched to a gene: 11. Germline loops: CDR1 MNHEY, CDR2 SMNVEV (reference sequence). This CDR3 contains 17 residues. The CDR3 loop reads CASSDHARTGANQPQHF. CDR3 bases: TGTGCCAGCAGTGATCACGCCCGGACAGGGGCCAATCAGCCCCAGCATTTT.

The chain recombines TRBV6-1 with TRBJ2-7, with D possibly matching TRBD1 (6 bases). The CDR3 length is 12 residues. Germline V gene data show CDR1 as MNHNS and CDR2 as SASEGT. Trimming pared 5 bases from V and 6 bases from J, leaving 11 bases between. The CDR3 DNA follows: TGTGCCAGCAGTAGCCGGGACACCGAGCAGTACTTC. The encoded protein is CASSSRDTEQYF.

This clonotype was observed a few times. The chain combines TRBV6-4 with TRBJ2-2, with TRBD1 matching over 8 bases. The ends lost 3 bases at V and 3 bases at J; junction bases unmatched: 0. Germline-derived CDR1 and CDR2 are MRHNA and SNTAGT. CDR3 length: 14 residues. The CDR3 nucleotides are TGTGCCAGCAGTGAGGGACAGGACACCGGGGAGCTGTTTTTT. This codes for CASSEGQDTGELFF.

This clonotype came up a few times. The rearrangement joins TRBV11-1 to TRBJ2-2, with no clear D. The CDR3 is made up of 13 amino acids. Trimming shortened V by 5 bases and J by 6 bases, and 10 bases separated the two germline ends. Germline-derived CDR1 and CDR2 are SGHAT and FQDESV (reference sequence). The CDR3 loop reads CASSPGAPGELFF. CDR3 nucleotides: TGTGCCAGCAGCCCTGGCGCCCCCGGGGAGCTGTTTTTT.

This clonotype was counted between two and nine times. The rearrangement joins TRBV4-2 to TRBJ2-3; 10 bases are a match to TRBD2. V lost 3 bases and J lost 4; bases outside the gene matches: 7. This CDR3 has 16 residues. Germline-derived CDR1 and CDR2 are LGHNA and YNFKEQ. CDR3 nucleotide sequence: TGTGCCAGCAGCCAGGAAAGCGGGGGGGCCGCAGATACGCAGTATTTT. Its protein is CASSQESGGAADTQYF.

V gene TRBV20-1 combines with J gene TRBJ2-4; 14 positions agree with TRBD2. The J call may be in error: the DNA end matches TRBJ2-7 better. The germline gives CDR1 DFQATT, CDR2 SNEGSKA (reference sequence). The CDR3 has 14 amino acids. This CDR3 reads CSAGLAGESYEQYF. CDR3 bases: TGCAGTGCGGGACTAGCGGGGGAGTCCTACGAGCAGTACTTC.

This clonotype occurred a few times. The V gene is TRBV20-1, the J gene TRBJ2-7; weak D call: TRBD2 (5 bases). The CDR3 length is 11 residues. Trimming removed 3 bases from V and 7 bases from J, with 10 bases in between. From germline, CDR1 is DFQATT and CDR2 SNEGSKA (reference sequence). CDR3 residues: CSASGETEQYF. The CDR3, as DNA: TGCAGTGCTAGTGGGGAGACAGAGCAGTACTTC.

This clonotype was detected only a few times. This sequence joins TRBV7-2 and TRBJ2-7; tentative D call: TRBD2 (5 bases). Per germline, CDR1 SGHTA and CDR2 FQGNSA. The CDR3 is 16 amino acids. V was trimmed by 0 bases and J by 6 bases, leaving 18 bases between them. Written as DNA, the CDR3 is TGTGCCAGCAGCTTAGCGGTCGGCGGAGCGGCGGGCGAGCAGTACTTC. This sequence encodes CASSLAVGGAAGEQYF.

The CDR3 region is CASTMGVGAYGYTF. The CDR3 nucleotides are TGTGCCAGCACCATGGGGGTGGGAGCCTATGGCTACACCTTC. The chain couples TRBV28 to TRBJ1-2; possibly TRBD1 for D (5 bases). The CDR3 extends over 14 amino acids. Trimming removed 7 bases from V and 4 bases from J, with 16 bases in between. Germline V gene sequence: CDR1 MDHEN, CDR2 SYDVKM.

The chain is built from TRBV30 and TRBJ2-5; D possibly corresponds to TRBD1 (6 bases). V lost 4 bases and J 2 bases, leaving 14 bases between the germline ends. This CDR3 spans 14 amino acids. Germline CDR1 GTSNPN, CDR2 SVGIG (reference sequence). The CDR3 is CAWKAVGQQETQYF. In DNA, the CDR3 is TGTGCCTGGAAGGCTGTCGGACAGCAAGAGACCCAGTACTTC.

This rearrangement joins TRBV7-9 to TRBJ2-4; D perhaps matches TRBD1 (6 bases). Germline V lookup: CDR1 SEHNR, CDR2 FQNEAQ (reference sequence). The CDR3 is 12 amino acids. V was clipped by 8 bases and J by 13 bases, with 18 bases between them. The DNA of the CDR3 is TGTGCCAGCCGACAGGCCCCCTACGGGCAGTACTTC. This gives the protein CASRQAPYGQYF.

The chain recombines TRBV30 with TRBJ2-3, with D unresolved. Germline V gene sequence: CDR1 GTSNPN, CDR2 SVGIG (reference sequence). The CDR3 has 12 amino acids. V gave up 4 bases and J gave up 2 bases, with 7 bases separating them. The CDR3 bases are TGTGCCTGGAATGAGTTCACAGATACGCAGTATTTT. Amino acid sequence: CAWNEFTDTQYF. Filled out from reference TRBV30 and TRBJ2-3, the complete variable domain reads SQTIHQWPATLVQPVGSPLSLECTVEGTSNPNLYWYRQAAGRGLQLLFYSVGIGQISSEVPQNLSASRPQDRQFILSSKKLLLSDSGFYLCAWNEFTDTQYFGPGTRLTVL.

This clonotype was seen ten or more times. The chain recombines TRBV29-1 with TRBJ2-5, with 7 positions matching TRBD2. With the DNA end fitting TRBJ2-7 better, the J assignment may be wrong. This CDR3 is built from 12 residues. From germline, CDR1 is SQVTM and CDR2 ANQGSEA. The CDR3 spells CSVDYSGGEQYF. DNA of the CDR3: TGCAGCGTTGATTATTCGGGGGGCGAGCAGTACTTC.

The count of this clonotype is one. The chain carries TRBV4-2 and TRBJ2-1; D unresolved. This CDR3 comprises 14 residues. Trimming pared 3 bases from V and 6 bases from J, leaving 12 bases between. Germline V gene lookup returns CDR1 LGHNA and CDR2 YNFKEQ. This chain's CDR3 is CASSHEPFPNEQFF. The CDR3, as DNA: TGTGCCAGCAGCCACGAACCCTTCCCCAATGAGCAGTTCTTC.

The chain couples TRBV25-1 to TRBJ1-4; D not resolved. The CDR3 length is 11 residues. With 4 bases removed from V and 7 bases from J, the gap between germline ends came to 4 bases. From germline, CDR1 is MGHDK and CDR2 SYGVNS. CDR3 protein: CASSVGEKLFF. The CDR3 bases are TGTGCCAGCAGTGTAGGTGAAAAACTGTTTTTT.

This chain uses TRBV6-2 or TRBV6-3 with TRBJ2-7; no clear D. Germline CDR1 and CDR2: MNHEY and SVGEGT. Deletions cut 5 bases from V and 6 bases from J, with 20 bases between. CDR3 size: 15 residues. The CDR3 DNA reads TGTGCCAGCAGTAACCGACGGGTAGTTCTAATCGAGCAGTACTTC. Translation: CASSNRRVVLIEQYF.

The V call is TRBV27, the J call TRBJ2-5, with TRBD1 as a possible D gene (7 bases). With 5 bases removed from V and 0 bases from J, the gap between germline ends came to 13 bases. This CDR3 spans 15 amino acids. CDR1 and CDR2 from the germline V gene are MNHEY and SMNVEV (reference sequence). This CDR3 reads CASSGGTVYQETQYF. In DNA form, the CDR3 reads TGTGCCAGCAGTGGCGGGACAGTGTACCAAGAGACCCAGTACTTC.

The genes are TRBV5-6 and TRBJ2-5; 8 bases line up with TRBD1. The CDR3 has 14 residues. V was clipped by 4 bases and J by 5 bases; unmatched bases: 7. The V gene's germline CDR1 is SGHDT and CDR2 YYEEEE. For the CDR3, the DNA is TGTGCCAGCAGCCGACAGGGGTCAGGGGAGACCCAGTACTTC. Amino acid sequence: CASSRQGSGETQYF.

The gene calls are TRBV2 and TRBJ2-1, with 11 bases lining up with TRBD2. This CDR3 region has 18 residues. Germline V gives CDR1 SNHLY, CDR2 FYNNEI. Losses at the gene ends were 5 bases for V and 10 bases for J; bases not matched to a gene: 19. In DNA, the CDR3 is TGTGCCAGCAGTCGTTCCCGGGGTCTAGCGGGGGGTACTGGGGAGCAGTTCTTC. Protein sequence: CASSRSRGLAGGTGEQFF.